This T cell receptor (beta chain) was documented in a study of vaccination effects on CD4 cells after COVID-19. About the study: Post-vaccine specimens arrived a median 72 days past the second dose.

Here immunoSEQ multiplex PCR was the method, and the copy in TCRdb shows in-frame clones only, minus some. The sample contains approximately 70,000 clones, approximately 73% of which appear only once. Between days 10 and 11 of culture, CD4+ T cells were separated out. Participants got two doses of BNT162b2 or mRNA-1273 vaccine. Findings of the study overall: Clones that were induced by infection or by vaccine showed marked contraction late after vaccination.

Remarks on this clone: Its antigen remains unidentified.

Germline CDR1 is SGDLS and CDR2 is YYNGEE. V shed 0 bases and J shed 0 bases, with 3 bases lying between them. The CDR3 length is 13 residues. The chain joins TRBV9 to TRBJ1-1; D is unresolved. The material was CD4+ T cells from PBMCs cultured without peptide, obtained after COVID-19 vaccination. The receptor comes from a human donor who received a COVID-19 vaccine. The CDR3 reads CASSVDLNTEAFF. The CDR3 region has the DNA TGTGCCAGCAGCGTAGACTTGAACACTGAAGCTTTCTTT. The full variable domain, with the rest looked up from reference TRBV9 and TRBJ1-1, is DSGVTQTPKHLITATGQRVTLRCSPRSGDLSVYWYQQSLDQGLQFLIQYYNGEERAKGNILERFSAQQFPDLHSELNLSSLELGDSALYFCASSVDLNTEAFFGQGTRLTVV.